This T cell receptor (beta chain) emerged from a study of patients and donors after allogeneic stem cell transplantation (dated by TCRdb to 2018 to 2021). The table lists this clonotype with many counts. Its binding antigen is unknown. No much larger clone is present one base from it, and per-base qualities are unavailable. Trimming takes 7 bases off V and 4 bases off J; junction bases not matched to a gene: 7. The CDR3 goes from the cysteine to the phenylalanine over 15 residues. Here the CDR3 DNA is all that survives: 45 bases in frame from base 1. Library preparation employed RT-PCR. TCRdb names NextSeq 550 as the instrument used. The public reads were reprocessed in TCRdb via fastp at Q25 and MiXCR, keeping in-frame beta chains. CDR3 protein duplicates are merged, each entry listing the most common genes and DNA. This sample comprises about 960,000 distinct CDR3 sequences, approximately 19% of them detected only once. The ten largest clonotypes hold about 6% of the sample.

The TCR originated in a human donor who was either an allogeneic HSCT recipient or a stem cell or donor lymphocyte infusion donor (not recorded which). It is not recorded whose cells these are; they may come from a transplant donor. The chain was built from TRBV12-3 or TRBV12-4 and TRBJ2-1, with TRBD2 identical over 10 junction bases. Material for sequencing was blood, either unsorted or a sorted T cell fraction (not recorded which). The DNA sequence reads TGTGCCAGCACTGGGTTAGCGGGGGGTTACAATGAGCAGTTCTTC. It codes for CASTGLAGGYNEQFF.